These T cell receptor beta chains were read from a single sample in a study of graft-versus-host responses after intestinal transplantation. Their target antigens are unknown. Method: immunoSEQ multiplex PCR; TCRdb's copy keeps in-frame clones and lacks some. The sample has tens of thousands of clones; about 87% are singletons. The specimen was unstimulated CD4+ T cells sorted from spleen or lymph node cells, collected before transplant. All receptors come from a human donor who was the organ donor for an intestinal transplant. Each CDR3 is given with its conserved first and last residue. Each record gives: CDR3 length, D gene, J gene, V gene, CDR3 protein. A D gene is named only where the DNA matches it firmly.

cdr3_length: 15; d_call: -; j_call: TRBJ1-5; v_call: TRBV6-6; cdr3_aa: CASSYPQGHNQPQHF
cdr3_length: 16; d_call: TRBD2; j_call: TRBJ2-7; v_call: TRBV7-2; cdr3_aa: CASSPPGLGGSYEQYF
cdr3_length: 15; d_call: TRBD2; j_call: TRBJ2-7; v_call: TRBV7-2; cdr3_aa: CASTYRASGRYEQYF
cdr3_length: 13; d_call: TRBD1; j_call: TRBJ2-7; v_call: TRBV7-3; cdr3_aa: CASSSQQGHEQYF
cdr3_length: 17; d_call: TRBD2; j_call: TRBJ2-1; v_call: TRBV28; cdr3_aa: CASSAGTSGRAGHEQFF
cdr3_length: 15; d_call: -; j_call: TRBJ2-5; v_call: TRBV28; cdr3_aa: CASSYPNRGGETQYF
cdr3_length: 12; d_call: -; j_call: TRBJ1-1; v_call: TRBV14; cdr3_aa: CASMGPGEVAFF
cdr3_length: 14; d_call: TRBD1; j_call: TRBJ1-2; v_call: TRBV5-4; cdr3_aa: CASSSGTGYYGYTF
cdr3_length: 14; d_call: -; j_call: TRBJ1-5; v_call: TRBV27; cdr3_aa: CASSPGPRGEPQHF
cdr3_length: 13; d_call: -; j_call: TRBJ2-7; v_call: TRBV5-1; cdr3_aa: CASSTPGSYEQYF
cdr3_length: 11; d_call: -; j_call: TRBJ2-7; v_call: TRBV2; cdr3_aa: CASIQGYEQYF
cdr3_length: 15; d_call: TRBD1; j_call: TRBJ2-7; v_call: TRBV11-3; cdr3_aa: CASSFRGQGYYEQYF
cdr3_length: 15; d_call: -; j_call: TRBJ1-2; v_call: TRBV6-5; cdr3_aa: CASSYAFQGNYGYTF
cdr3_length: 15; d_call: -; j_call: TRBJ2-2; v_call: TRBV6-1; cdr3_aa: CASNSPGSNTGELFF
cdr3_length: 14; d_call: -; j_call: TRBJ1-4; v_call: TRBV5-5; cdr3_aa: CASSLSGGIEKLFF
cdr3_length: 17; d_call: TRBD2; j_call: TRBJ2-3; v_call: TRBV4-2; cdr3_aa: CASSHGTSGSQADTQYF
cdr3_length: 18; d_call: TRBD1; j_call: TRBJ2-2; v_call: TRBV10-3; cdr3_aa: CAISESILQGPTTGELFF
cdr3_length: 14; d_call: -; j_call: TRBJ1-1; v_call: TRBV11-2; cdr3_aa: CASSSQAINTEAFF
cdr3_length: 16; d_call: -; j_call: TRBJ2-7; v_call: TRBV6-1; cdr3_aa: CASSEIVRSYSYEQYF
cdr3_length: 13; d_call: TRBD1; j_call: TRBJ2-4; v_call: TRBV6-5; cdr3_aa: CASSSGTENIQYF
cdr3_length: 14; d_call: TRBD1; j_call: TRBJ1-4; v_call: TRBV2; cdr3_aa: CASSGTGGFEKLFF
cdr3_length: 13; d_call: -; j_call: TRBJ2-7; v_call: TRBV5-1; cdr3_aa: CASSLTSPYEQYF
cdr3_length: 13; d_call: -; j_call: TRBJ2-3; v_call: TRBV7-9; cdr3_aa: CASGQRGPDTQYF
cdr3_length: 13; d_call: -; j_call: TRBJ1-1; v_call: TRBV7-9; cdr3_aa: CASSFTGPTEAFF
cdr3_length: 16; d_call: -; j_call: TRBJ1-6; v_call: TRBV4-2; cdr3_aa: CASSPGSGGYDSPLHF
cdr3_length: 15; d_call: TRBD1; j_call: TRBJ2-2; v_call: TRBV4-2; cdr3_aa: CATDTGGRGTGELFF